The 27 T cell receptor beta chains presented below share a single source sample, sequenced in a study of blood T cell repertoires in COVID-19 (TCRdb year 2020). Receptors were amplified or captured by the immunoSEQ multiplex PCR assay. TCRdb retrieved this table from immuneACCESS and kept in-frame rearrangements only. Not all clones are present; in checked studies, unresolved V genes account for under half, and no reason is known for the remainder. For this sample there are 200,000 to 250,000 clones; roughly nine tenths appear just once. The ten largest clonotypes hold 11% of the sample. The sequenced sample was PBMCs or T cells enriched from blood (not recorded which). Receptors originate from a man aged 25-45 years who had recovered from COVID-19.

The sample holds one count of this clone. The chain joins TRBV9 to TRBJ1-3; a possible D gene is TRBD1 (5 bases). Germline V CDR1 and CDR2: SGDLS, YYNGEE. This CDR3 comprises 15 residues. V shed 4 bases and J shed 2 bases, with 13 bases lying between them. The CDR3 nucleotides read TGTGCCAGCAGCCCAAGACAGACGGCTGGAAACACCATATATTTT. Encoded protein: CASSPRQTAGNTIYF.

This clone is a singleton in its sample. This chain links TRBV19 with TRBJ2-2; D might be TRBD2 (6 bases). Trimming stripped 9 bases from V and 3 bases from J, with 17 bases between. CDR3 size: 15 residues. Germline CDR1 LNHDA, CDR2 SQIVND (reference sequence). CDR3 sequence: CASTSQPRDTGELFF. DNA for the CDR3: TGTGCCAGCACTAGCCAACCAAGGGACACCGGGGAGCTGTTTTTT.

The chain employs TRBV3-1 (or the pseudogene TRBV3-2) and TRBJ1-6, with 8 bases that match TRBD1. This CDR3 region has 14 residues. CDR1 and CDR2 (germline): LGHDT, YNNKEL (reference sequence). Unmatched junction bases numbered 1, after V lost 1 base and J lost 8 bases. The CDR3 DNA follows: TGTGCCAGCAGCCAAGGGACAGGGTATTCACCCCTCCACTTT. Translating it yields CASSQGTGYSPLHF.

This chain connects TRBV28 to TRBJ2-3; 13 positions agree with TRBD2. The CDR3 is 17 amino acids. The germline V gene encodes CDR1 MDHEN and CDR2 SYDVKM. The junction had 14 bases not matched to a gene; V was cut back by 6 bases and J by 8 bases. This CDR3 is CASSSPGLAGELGTQYF. The CDR3 DNA reads as TGTGCCAGCAGCTCCCCAGGACTAGCGGGAGAATTGGGTACGCAGTATTTT.

The V call is TRBV5-1, the J call TRBJ1-1; TRBD1 might be the D (5 bases). The CDR3 is made up of 13 amino acids. Germline loops: CDR1 SGHRS, CDR2 YFSETQ. The V gene lost 0 bases and the J gene lost 3 bases, with 6 bases spanning the gap. CDR3 DNA sequence: TGCGCCAGCAGCTTGGTAGGGGACACTGAAGCTTTCTTT. Translation gives CASSLVGDTEAFF.

V and J are TRBV29-1 and TRBJ1-6, with TRBD1 matching over 7 bases. CDR1 and CDR2 (germline): SQVTM, ANQGSEA. With 4 bases clipped from V and 7 bases from J, the junction kept 4 bases outside the gene matches. The CDR3 extends over 13 amino acids. CDR3 in amino acids: CSVVDRANSPLHF. In nucleotides, the CDR3 is TGCAGCGTTGTAGACAGGGCAAATTCACCCCTCCACTTT.

J is TRBJ1-1 and V is TRBV9, with TRBD1 identical over 7 bases. J lost 3 bases, V lost 2 bases, and 1 base had no gene match. The CDR3 sequence is 13 residues long. Germline assignment: CDR1 SGDLS and CDR2 YYNGEE. The CDR3, as DNA: TGTGCCAGCAGCGTGACAGGGTACACTGAAGCTTTCTTT. As protein: CASSVTGYTEAFF.

The gene calls are TRBV28 and TRBJ1-2; D call uncertain. CDR1 is MDHEN, CDR2 SYDVKM, per germline. Trimming pared 2 bases from V and 8 bases from J, leaving 12 bases between. The CDR3 has 13 amino acids. CDR3 protein: CASSLQDGRGYTF. CDR3 nucleotide sequence: TGTGCCAGCAGTTTACAAGACGGGAGGGGCTACACCTTC.

The chain couples TRBV7-3 to TRBJ1-1, with TRBD1 identical over 7 bases. This CDR3 spans 13 amino acids. The trim removed 2 bases at V and 7 bases at J, leaving 4 bases unmatched. Germline-derived CDR1 and CDR2 are SGHTA and FQGTGA. CDR3 region: CASSLDRADEAFF. The CDR3 region has the DNA TGTGCCAGCAGCTTAGACAGGGCTGATGAAGCTTTCTTT.

The chain has TRBV6-5 and TRBJ1-6; a possible D gene is TRBD1 (6 bases). V gave up 0 bases and J gave up 5 bases, with 11 bases separating them. The CDR3 is 16 amino acids. Germline V gives CDR1 MNHEY, CDR2 SVGAGI. The CDR3 DNA sequence: TGTGCCAGCAGTTACTCCAGGGGATGGAATAATTCACCCCTCCACTTT. Protein product: CASSYSRGWNNSPLHF.

This sequence joins TRBV6-5 and TRBJ1-2; perhaps TRBD1 as D (6 bases). The V gene's germline CDR1 is MNHEY and CDR2 SVGAGI. The CDR3 loop spans 14 amino acids. V lost 7 bases and J 2 bases, leaving 14 bases between the germline ends. CDR3 in DNA: TGTGCCAGCAAAAGATCAGGGGAAAACTATGGCTACACCTTC. Translation: CASKRSGENYGYTF.

This chain links TRBV2 with TRBJ2-1; the match to TRBD1 covers 9 bases. Germline CDR1 reads SNHLY; CDR2 reads FYNNEI. This CDR3 spans 15 amino acids. The V and J ends lost 3 bases and 9 bases, in that order; junction bases with no gene match: 9. CDR3 nucleotides: TGTGCCAGCAGTGAGGAGGGGACAGGGCGGGGTGAGCAGTTCTTC. It codes for CASSEEGTGRGEQFF.

Notes on this clone: Other nucleotide sequences in the sample specify the same CDR3. V gene TRBV30 combines with J gene TRBJ1-1; D unresolved. Germline V lookup: CDR1 GTSNPN, CDR2 SVGIG (reference sequence). V gave up 0 bases and J gave up 4 bases, with 6 bases separating them. This CDR3 is 12 amino acids long. Written as DNA, the CDR3 is TGTGCCTGGAGTGTATCTTCCACTGAAGCTTTCTTT. Translation gives CAWSVSSTEAFF.

The count of this clone is one. The chain joins TRBV29-1 to TRBJ2-1, with 7 bases lining up with TRBD2. This CDR3 region has 15 residues. Germline V CDR1 and CDR2: SQVTM, ANQGSEA. J was trimmed by 6 bases and V by 3 bases; bases with no gene match: 11. CDR3 region: CSVEYTTGGPNEQFF. CDR3 in DNA: TGCAGCGTTGAGTACACGACGGGGGGTCCCAATGAGCAGTTCTTC.

The gene calls are TRBV19 and TRBJ1-2, with 7 bases identical to TRBD1. Germline trimming cut 9 bases from V and 4 bases from J; bases unmatched to any gene: 11. The germline V gene encodes CDR1 LNHDA and CDR2 SQIVND (reference sequence). This CDR3 has 14 amino acids. The CDR3 DNA reads as TGTGCCAGCAAAACTGGGGACAGTATCTATGGCTACACCTTC. Translating gives CASKTGDSIYGYTF.

This chain connects TRBV2 to TRBJ2-3; 9 bases are shared with TRBD2. The J segment lost 0 bases and the V segment lost 3 bases, leaving 1 base of the junction unmatched. The CDR3 has 15 amino acids. Germline assignment: CDR1 SNHLY and CDR2 FYNNEI. The CDR3, as DNA: TGTGCCAGCAGTGAGACTAGCGGTAGCACAGATACGCAGTATTTT. Amino acid sequence: CASSETSGSTDTQYF.

J is TRBJ1-2 and V is TRBV10-3; TRBD1 aligns across 9 bases. The CDR3 totals 16 residues. V shed 4 bases, J shed 2 bases, and the junction held 8 bases outside the gene matches. Germline assignment: CDR1 ENHRY and CDR2 SYGVKD. The DNA of the CDR3 is TGTGCCATCAGTGGGCCACAGGGGGCGGCGAACTATGGCTACACCTTC. It yields the protein CAISGPQGAANYGYTF.

Comment on this clone: Distinct nucleotide sequences in the sample also encode this CDR3. This chain uses TRBV29-1 with TRBJ2-7, with TRBD1 matching 9 bases. The CDR3 sequence is 12 residues long. V dropped 6 bases and J dropped 4; count of bases not matched to a gene: 4. CDR1 is SQVTM, CDR2 ANQGSEA, per germline. For the CDR3, the DNA is TGCAGCGTGGGGACAGGGACATACGAGCAGTACTTC. Translating it yields CSVGTGTYEQYF.

J is TRBJ2-5 and V is TRBV7-9; 8 bases map to TRBD2. The germline CDR1 and CDR2 sequences are SEHNR and FQNEAQ (reference sequence). This CDR3 region has 15 residues. V dropped 2 bases and J dropped 6; count of bases not matched to a gene: 8. DNA of the CDR3: TGTGCCAGCAGCTTATCGGGGGGGCCTTTGCAGACCCAGTACTTC. Translated: CASSLSGGPLQTQYF.

The chain uses TRBV10-1 and TRBJ2-3, with 9 bases matching TRBD2. CDR1 is WNHNN and CDR2 is SYGVQD in the germline V gene (reference sequence). The CDR3 consists of 17 residues. The ends lost 0 bases at V and 5 bases at J; junction bases unmatched: 9. The CDR3 region is CASSESGAGGPRDTQYF. In DNA form, the CDR3 reads TGCGCCAGCAGTGAGTCAGGGGCGGGAGGGCCCCGAGATACGCAGTATTTT.

The genes are TRBV5-1 and TRBJ2-5; TRBD2 aligns across 7 bases. With 6 bases clipped from V and 5 bases from J, the junction kept 10 bases outside the gene matches. Germline V gene data show CDR1 as SGHRS and CDR2 as YFSETQ. The CDR3 covers 14 residues. Here the CDR3 reads CASTGRGSRETQYF. The CDR3 nucleotides are TGCGCCAGCACTGGGCGGGGGTCCCGGGAGACCCAGTACTTC. Variable domain in full (rest from reference TRBV5-1 and TRBJ2-5): KAGVTQTPRYLIKTRGQQVTLSCSPISGHRSVSWYQQTPGQGLQFLFEYFSETQRNKGNFPGRFSGRQFSNSRSEMNVSTLELGDSALYLCASTGRGSRETQYFGPGTRLLVL.

This chain links TRBV3-1 (or the pseudogene TRBV3-2) with TRBJ2-7, with TRBD2 matching over 8 bases. CDR1 LGHDT and CDR2 YNNKEL come from the germline V gene (reference sequence). The CDR3 is 16 residues long. With 3 bases clipped from V and 3 bases from J, the junction kept 10 bases outside the gene matches. The CDR3 spells CASSHSRGGGFYEQYF. The CDR3 DNA reads TGTGCCAGCAGCCACTCCCGGGGGGGAGGCTTCTACGAGCAGTACTTC.

This chain joins TRBV11-2 and TRBJ1-6, with D tentatively TRBD1 (6 bases). V was cut by 8 bases and J by 3 bases, with 8 bases left in between. Germline CDR1 and CDR2: SGHAT and FQNNGV. CDR3 length: 13 amino acids. CDR3: CASQTGYNSPLHF. DNA for the CDR3: TGTGCCAGCCAGACAGGCTATAATTCACCCCTCCACTTT.

The V gene is TRBV4-2, the J gene TRBJ1-2; 8 bases map to TRBD1. Germline V gene lookup returns CDR1 LGHNA and CDR2 YNFKEQ. V trimming: 4 bases; J trimming: 3 bases; junction bases outside the gene matches: 7. CDR3 length: 15 amino acids. The CDR3 DNA reads TGTGCCAGCAGCCGAGGGACAGGCGATTACTATGGCTACACCTTC. It encodes CASSRGTGDYYGYTF.

The chain employs TRBV18 and TRBJ1-6, with D possibly being TRBD1 (6 bases). This CDR3 is 16 amino acids long. Germline CDR1 reads KGHSH; CDR2 reads LQKENI. Trimming took 3 bases from V and 6 from J, leaving 15 bases between them. Here the CDR3 reads CASSPQQGRGNSPLHF. CDR3 bases: TGTGCCAGCTCACCGCAACAGGGAAGGGGTAATTCACCCCTCCACTTT.

V gene TRBV30 combines with J gene TRBJ1-5; TRBD1 aligns across 8 bases. Germline-derived CDR1 and CDR2 are GTSNPN and SVGIG (reference sequence). V dropped 2 bases and J dropped 10; count of bases not matched to a gene: 10. The CDR3 length is 14 residues. The CDR3, as DNA: TGTGCCTGGAGTACCGGACAGGGTGAAGGCCCCCAGCATTTT. It encodes CAWSTGQGEGPQHF.

The rearrangement joins TRBV4-3 to TRBJ2-6; D may be TRBD1 (5 bases). The CDR3 is made up of 21 amino acids. Trimming stripped 1 base from V and 0 bases from J, with 22 bases between. Germline V gives CDR1 LGHNA, CDR2 YSLEER. CDR3 region: CASSQARQGAIRSSGANVLTF. The CDR3 DNA reads TGCGCCAGCAGCCAAGCGAGGCAGGGCGCAATCCGGAGCTCTGGGGCCAACGTCCTGACTTTC.